One sample yielded the 20 T cell receptor beta chains listed below, sequenced in a study of T cell responses to AZD1222 COVID-19 vaccine. Method: immunoSEQ multiplex PCR; TCRdb's copy keeps in-frame clones and lacks some. The profile shows about 160,000 clones, 80% to 90% of them singletons. The sequences come from peripheral blood, collected on day 0 of AZD1222 vaccination. These receptors all come from an adult in good health.

This chain connects TRBV11-1 to TRBJ2-3; D not certain. This CDR3 contains 19 residues. Trimming took 0 bases from V and 1 from J, leaving 20 bases between them. CDR1 and CDR2 from the germline V gene are SGHAT and FQDESV (reference sequence). The CDR3 DNA reads as TGTGCCAGCAGCTTAGCGATGGGTACAGTAAGTCCGCGCACAGATACGCAGTATTTT. Translating it yields CASSLAMGTVSPRTDTQYF.

The chain combines TRBV28 with TRBJ1-5; D unresolved. V gave up 4 bases and J gave up 2 bases, with 12 bases separating them. This CDR3 region has 15 residues. The V gene's germline CDR1 is MDHEN and CDR2 SYDVKM. The CDR3 protein is CASSSAWLGNQPQHF. CDR3 nucleotide sequence: TGTGCCAGCAGTTCCGCTTGGTTGGGCAATCAGCCCCAGCATTTT.

This chain uses TRBV28 with TRBJ1-2, with D maybe TRBD1 (6 bases). The CDR3 runs to 13 residues. The ends were cut back, 11 bases at V and 5 bases at J, with 18 bases in the middle. Germline V gives CDR1 MDHEN, CDR2 SYDVKM. CDR3 in DNA: TGTGCCGCATGGAGAACTGGACAGTATGGCTACACCTTC. As protein: CAAWRTGQYGYTF.

This rearrangement joins TRBV18 to TRBJ2-1, with 8 bases lining up with TRBD2. Germline lookup yields CDR1 KGHSH and CDR2 LQKENI. Unmatched junction bases numbered 8, after V lost 3 bases and J lost 4 bases. The CDR3 is made up of 16 amino acids. CDR3 sequence (DNA): TGTGCCAGCTCACCCCGGGAGGGTCTCTCTTACAATGAGCAGTTCTTC. Its protein product is CASSPREGLSYNEQFF.

CDR3 protein: CASFSPSSTYEQYF. The DNA of the CDR3 is TGTGCCAGCTTCTCCCCCTCGAGCACCTACGAGCAGTACTTC. The rearrangement links TRBV28 to TRBJ2-7; unclear D gene. V was clipped by 8 bases and J by 2 bases, with 16 bases between them. The CDR3 sequence is 14 residues long. Per germline, CDR1 MDHEN and CDR2 SYDVKM.

The chain has TRBV28 and TRBJ1-2; weak D call: TRBD1 (6 bases). Germline-derived CDR1 and CDR2 are MDHEN and SYDVKM. The CDR3 covers 14 residues. Trimming took off 2 bases at V and 8 bases at J, with 15 bases between the two ends. As DNA, the CDR3 is TGTGCCAGCAGTTTAGGTACAGGGATCTACGGCTACACCTTC. The encoded protein is CASSLGTGIYGYTF.

V usage is TRBV7-2 and J usage is TRBJ2-5, with a weak D call TRBD2 (6 bases). Trimming left V 4 bases short and J 5 bases short, with 14 bases between. CDR1 and CDR2 (germline): SGHTA, FQGNSA. The CDR3 length is 14 residues. For the CDR3, the DNA is TGTGCCAGCAGCTCAAGACTAGGTTGGGAGACCCAGTACTTC. As protein: CASSSRLGWETQYF.

The genes are TRBV5-6 and TRBJ2-7; D is ambiguous. CDR1 and CDR2 (germline): SGHDT, YYEEEE. V was clipped by 3 bases and J by 6 bases, with 7 bases between them. This CDR3 spans 11 amino acids. The CDR3 DNA reads as TGTGCCAGCAGCTCTACGGGCGAGCAGTACTTC. Amino acid sequence: CASSSTGEQYF.

The chain uses TRBV19 and TRBJ2-7; tentative D call: TRBD2 (6 bases). The germline CDR1 and CDR2 sequences are LNHDA and SQIVND (reference sequence). Trimming shortened V by 5 bases and J by 10 bases, and 21 bases separated the two germline ends. The CDR3 covers 14 residues. The CDR3 sequence: CASSFTGVRPRQYF. Written as DNA, the CDR3 is TGTGCCAGTAGTTTCACGGGAGTGAGGCCCCGACAGTACTTC.

The V gene is TRBV7-2, the J gene TRBJ2-7, with TRBD2 matching 9 bases. The CDR3 length is 15 residues. The V and J ends lost 5 bases and 2 bases, in that order; junction bases with no gene match: 7. CDR1 is SGHTA and CDR2 is FQGNSA in the germline V gene. The DNA for the CDR3 is TGTGCCAGCAGCCCTGAGGGCGGGAGGGCCTACGAGCAGTACTTC. It yields the protein CASSPEGGRAYEQYF.

The J gene is TRBJ1-5, the V gene TRBV28; TRBD1 matches at 11 bases. CDR1 is MDHEN and CDR2 is SYDVKM in the germline V gene. V dropped 10 bases and J dropped 6; count of bases not matched to a gene: 5. The CDR3 contains 13 residues. The CDR3 protein is CATRTGGFQPQHF. As DNA, the CDR3 is TGTGCCACTAGGACAGGGGGCTTTCAGCCCCAGCATTTT.

This rearrangement joins TRBV27 to TRBJ2-5; TRBD2 aligns across 7 bases. The CDR3 spans 13 residues. Germline CDR1 reads MNHEY; CDR2 reads SMNVEV (reference sequence). V gave up 5 bases and J gave up 9 bases; unmatched junction bases: 9. Here the CDR3 reads CASSPAGRGAQYF. In nucleotides, the CDR3 is TGTGCCAGCAGTCCCGCGGGGAGGGGTGCCCAGTACTTC.

This chain connects TRBV12-3 or TRBV12-4 to TRBJ1-2, with unresolved D. The V end lost 3 bases, the J end lost 5 bases, and 7 bases lay between the germline ends. The CDR3 length is 12 residues. CDR3 loop: CASSFGGYGYTF. DNA of the CDR3: TGTGCCAGCAGTTTTGGAGGTTATGGCTACACCTTC.

DNA of the CDR3: TGTGCCAGCAGAGCACGGCTGAACACTGAAGCTTTCTTT. As protein: CASRARLNTEAFF. The chain has TRBV2 and TRBJ1-1; D unclear. Trimming removed 6 bases at V and 0 bases at J, with 8 bases between. This CDR3 has 13 amino acids. The germline gives CDR1 SNHLY, CDR2 FYNNEI. Looking up the rest from reference TRBV2 and TRBJ1-1 gives the full variable domain: EPEVTQTPSHQVTQMGQEVILRCVPISNHLYFYWYRQILGQKVEFLVSFYNNEISEKSEIFDDQFSVERPDGSNFTLKIRSTKLEDSAMYFCASRARLNTEAFFGQGTRLTVV.

The chain uses TRBV6-5 and TRBJ2-7; D is undetermined. Germline-derived CDR1 and CDR2 are MNHEY and SVGAGI. This CDR3 is 13 amino acids long. With 8 bases removed from V and 0 bases from J, the gap between germline ends came to 11 bases. The chain's CDR3 is CASRNPSSYEQYF. The CDR3 DNA sequence: TGTGCCAGCCGTAACCCATCCTCCTACGAGCAGTACTTC.

The chain joins TRBV30 to TRBJ2-1; 11 bases match TRBD2. This CDR3 spans 16 amino acids. Germline values: CDR1 GTSNPN, CDR2 SVGIG (reference sequence). J gave up 0 bases and V 3 bases, and 4 bases lay outside the gene matches. CDR3 in amino acids: CAWRGTSGSSYNEQFF. The DNA for the CDR3 is TGTGCCTGGAGAGGGACTAGCGGAAGCTCCTACAATGAGCAGTTCTTC.

The V call is TRBV27, the J call TRBJ1-5, with D perhaps matching TRBD1 (6 bases). Germline V gene sequence: CDR1 MNHEY, CDR2 SMNVEV (reference sequence). The CDR3 runs to 15 residues. Trimming pared 5 bases from V and 3 bases from J, leaving 14 bases between. The CDR3 here is CASSPLGGANQPQHF. In DNA, the CDR3 is TGTGCCAGCAGTCCCCTGGGGGGGGCCAATCAGCCCCAGCATTTT.

The chain employs TRBV11-3 and TRBJ1-1, with D possibly TRBD1 on 6 matching bases. The CDR3 loop spans 15 amino acids. Germline CDR1 and CDR2: SGHNT and YENEEA. Trimming removed 5 bases from V and 1 base from J, with 14 bases in between. The CDR3 sequence: CASSQRPGQNTEAFF. The CDR3 DNA is TGTGCCAGCAGCCAAAGACCGGGACAGAACACTGAAGCTTTCTTT.

This CDR3 reads CASSQVGTDTQYF. The CDR3 DNA reads as TGTGCCAGCAGCCAAGTAGGGACCGATACGCAGTATTTT. The V call is TRBV14, the J call TRBJ2-3; either TRBD1 or TRBD2 may fit D (5 bases each). The germline V gene encodes CDR1 SGHDN and CDR2 FVKESK. This CDR3 is built from 13 residues. V gave up 1 base and J gave up 6 bases, with 8 bases separating them.

This clone appeared a single time. V is TRBV11-3 and J is TRBJ2-5; D remains unclear. This CDR3 contains 16 residues. V was cut by 4 bases and J by 5 bases, with 20 bases left in between. The germline V gene encodes CDR1 SGHNT and CDR2 YENEEA. This chain's CDR3 is CASSSISNTGGETQYF. For the CDR3, the DNA is TGTGCCAGCAGCTCAATCTCCAACACCGGCGGCGAGACCCAGTACTTC.